The rows below give T cell receptor beta chains drawn from one sample of a study of blood T cell repertoires in COVID-19. The table came from immunoSEQ multiplex PCR; TCRdb's copy has only in-frame clones and leaves some out. The repertoire holds approximately 150,000 clones, with roughly 81% as singletons. The sequencing sample was made of peripheral blood. The source is a human donor with acute or convalescent COVID-19. The donor label of this sample is uncertain. CDR3s leave out the opening cysteine and the closing phenylalanine or tryptophan. Fields, in order: V gene, clone size, J gene, CDR3 protein. Only some rows state a clone size, as once, few, many or a class for expanded clones.

>TRBV7-2|once|TRBJ1-4
ASSRDRGNEKLF
>TRBV27|NA|TRBJ1-6
ASRNRQGTNSPLH
>TRBV27|NA|TRBJ2-3
ASSSLSDTQY
>TRBV27|NA|TRBJ1-6
ASSQRQGIGSPLH
>TRBV30|NA|TRBJ2-5
AWSVRSSGGPRKETQY
>TRBV6-5|NA|TRBJ1-2
ASSYEGLYGYT
>TRBV11-1|NA|TRBJ1-2
ASSPGTARDYT
>TRBV15|NA|TRBJ1-1
ATSRDRGEAF
>TRBV7-3|few|TRBJ2-7
ASSVDGTGSYEQY
>TRBV9|NA|TRBJ1-2
ASSVGWTGDGYT
>TRBV19|NA|TRBJ2-3
ASSATPEDTQY
>TRBV6-5|NA|TRBJ2-5
ASSYSMGTSGETQY
>TRBV2|NA|TRBJ2-2
ASSPAGGSTGELF
>TRBV11-2|NA|TRBJ2-1
ASSLASGGAPYNEQF
>TRBV2|NA|TRBJ2-5
ASRGGTQETQY
>TRBV27|NA|TRBJ1-1
ASSSDRENTEAF
>TRBV10-3|few|TRBJ2-3
AISPSSLTDTQY
>TRBV2|NA|TRBJ2-1
ASRPLTDFYNEQF
>TRBV5-8|NA|TRBJ1-1
ASIARRGTEAF
>TRBV11-3|NA|TRBJ1-3
ASSLRSHSGNTIY
>TRBV7-2|NA|TRBJ1-5
ASSLGQGVQPQH
>TRBV12-5|NA|TRBJ1-6
ASGTVYNSPLH
>TRBV11-1|once|TRBJ2-2
ASSRLAGELF
>TRBV7-9|NA|TRBJ1-2
ASSPVQGGGYT
>TRBV7-3|NA|TRBJ2-3
ASSPTGRIHTDTQY
>TRBV11-2|NA|TRBJ1-1
ASRRDFNTEAF
>TRBV5-1|NA|TRBJ1-6
ASSFGSARLNSPLH
>TRBV6-5|NA|TRBJ2-2
ASSDGAGELF
>TRBV7-9|NA|TRBJ2-2
ASSLAMGQGATGELF
>TRBV19|NA|TRBJ1-1
ASKRPGDNTEAF
>TRBV5-1|once|TRBJ2-3
ASSFSGRPTDTQY
>TRBV15|once|TRBJ1-5
ATSRLGQDNQPQH
>TRBV7-8|NA|TRBJ2-7
ASSFTGYEQY
>TRBV6-5|NA|TRBJ1-5
ASSYSFQGSNQPQH
>TRBV15|few|TRBJ2-7
ATSRARAYEQY
>TRBV7-9|NA|TRBJ1-2
ASSLVGEGSGYT
>TRBV19|NA|TRBJ2-3
ASSISFRTDTQY
>TRBV3-1/TRBV3-2|NA|TRBJ1-2
ASSPGTAYGYT
>TRBV19|NA|TRBJ1-6
ASSSGTGNSPLH
>TRBV18|few|TRBJ2-7
ASSGGQSYEQY
>TRBV30|NA|TRBJ1-5
AWSGADSYLQPQH
>TRBV5-1|once|TRBJ2-3
ASRATSGGAKDTQY
>TRBV24-1|NA|TRBJ2-3
ATSDSLSLVSTDTQY
>TRBV19|NA|TRBJ2-3
ASSLRGFKADTQY
>TRBV7-2|NA|TRBJ1-6
ASSLPRGGAVYNSPLH
>TRBV10-2|once|TRBJ2-7
ASSEGGGYFSYEQY
>TRBV7-7|NA|TRBJ2-1
ASSFGTGDGNEQF